This entry lists 27 T cell receptor beta chains sequenced from one sample in a study of blood T cell repertoires in COVID-19. Assay: immunoSEQ multiplex PCR; the TCRdb copy retains only in-frame clones and omits some. Among 45,000 to 60,000 clones, less than 90% were seen once, and the ten largest hold 10% to 15%. Sequenced input: peripheral blood. Every receptor here comes from a woman aged 80 or older with acute or convalescent COVID-19.

The rearrangement links TRBV19 to TRBJ2-4; 10 nucleotides match TRBD2. The V gene end was trimmed by 5 bases and the J gene end by 7 bases; junction bases not matched to a gene: 5. Germline V gene sequence: CDR1 LNHDA, CDR2 SQIVND (reference sequence). There are 14 residues in the CDR3. The CDR3 sequence is CASSPSGGGNIQYF. The CDR3 nucleotides are TGTGCCAGTAGTCCCAGCGGGGGGGGGAACATTCAGTACTTC.

The sample holds one count of this clone. V usage is TRBV6-4 and J usage is TRBJ1-6; TRBD1 matches at 7 bases. Looked up from germline, CDR1 is MRHNA and CDR2 is SNTAGT. CDR3 length: 15 residues. The trim removed 6 bases at V and 5 bases at J, leaving 7 bases unmatched. The CDR3 DNA reads TGTGCCAGCAGGCGGGACAGCCAAGATAATTCACCCCTCCACTTT. It translates to CASRRDSQDNSPLHF.

This chain uses TRBV5-1 with TRBJ1-1, with 8 bases identical to TRBD1. The CDR3 has 17 amino acids. The germline V gene encodes CDR1 SGHRS and CDR2 YFSETQ. V lost 0 bases to trimming and J lost 0 bases; unmatched junction nucleotides: 7. Here the CDR3 reads CASSLADRGQMNTEAFF. Here the CDR3 DNA reads TGCGCCAGCAGCTTGGCCGACAGGGGTCAAATGAACACTGAAGCTTTCTTT.

This clone was counted many times. The rearrangement joins TRBV9 to TRBJ1-1; 7 bases align to TRBD1. Germline CDR1 reads SGDLS; CDR2 reads YYNGEE. The CDR3 totals 15 residues. Trimming took 4 bases from V and 1 from J; bases not matched to a gene: 7. The CDR3 sequence: CASSTGQVTNTEAFF. The CDR3 nucleotides read TGTGCCAGCAGCACTGGACAGGTCACGAACACTGAAGCTTTCTTT.

The chain joins TRBV15 to TRBJ1-1, with 11 bases lining up with TRBD1. Germline CDR1 is LNHNV and CDR2 is YYDKDF (reference sequence). This CDR3 is 15 amino acids long. Trimming at V came to 2 bases and at J to 5 bases, leaving 4 bases not matched to a gene. This chain's CDR3 is CATSRPGQGVTEAFF. CDR3 DNA: TGTGCCACCAGCAGACCGGGACAGGGGGTAACTGAAGCTTTCTTT.

V is TRBV11-2 and J is TRBJ2-3, with 7 bases identical to TRBD2. Germline V gene lookup returns CDR1 SGHAT and CDR2 FQNNGV. J gave up 3 bases and V 0 bases, and 6 bases lay outside the gene matches. CDR3 length equals 16 residues. The DNA for the CDR3 is TGTGCCAGCAGCTTAGAAGCGGGGCTGGGGACAGATACGCAGTATTTT. Amino acid sequence: CASSLEAGLGTDTQYF.

Remarks on this clone: One end of the junction does not line up with germline, which may come from a read error. The chain couples TRBV6-5 to TRBJ1-2, with D maybe TRBD1 (5 bases). CDR3 size: 14 residues. Germline-derived CDR1 and CDR2 are MNHEY and SVGAGI. In nucleotides, the CDR3 is TGTGCCAGCAGTGACTCGGCCAGGGAACTTGGCTACACCTTC. Its protein is CASSDSARELGYTF.

The chain links TRBV5-1 to TRBJ1-5; maybe TRBD1 (6 bases). Germline assignment: CDR1 SGHRS and CDR2 YFSETQ. Trimming removed 4 bases at V and 0 bases at J, with 11 bases between. This CDR3 contains 15 residues. The CDR3 DNA reads TGCGCCAGCAGCCCGGTAGGGGGTAGCAATCAGCCCCAGCATTTT. This gives the protein CASSPVGGSNQPQHF.

The chain is built from TRBV6-5 and TRBJ2-7; a possible D gene is TRBD1 (7 bases). The CDR3 extends over 13 amino acids. Trimming pared 6 bases from V and 1 base from J, leaving 10 bases between. Germline loops: CDR1 MNHEY, CDR2 SVGAGI. The CDR3 loop is CASRRGQSYEQYF. DNA for the CDR3: TGTGCCAGCAGGCGGGGACAGTCCTACGAGCAGTACTTC.

This clone was picked up a small number of times. This sequence joins TRBV10-3 and TRBJ1-2; D gene ambiguous. The CDR3 is 14 amino acids. V was pared by 0 bases and J by 5 bases, with 10 bases between. The V gene's germline CDR1 is ENHRY and CDR2 SYGVKD. CDR3: CAISESPGSYGYTF. The CDR3 DNA reads as TGTGCCATCAGTGAGTCCCCGGGGAGTTATGGCTACACCTTC.

CDR3 in DNA: TGTGCCAGCAGTCCGCAGGGTAACTATGGCTACACCTTC. It translates to CASSPQGNYGYTF. The V and J genes are TRBV6-5 and TRBJ1-2; D is perhaps TRBD1 (5 bases). V gave up 5 bases and J gave up 1 base, with 8 bases separating them. This CDR3 has 13 residues. Germline V gene lookup returns CDR1 MNHEY and CDR2 SVGAGI.

This chain uses TRBV7-9 with TRBJ1-3, with 8 nucleotides matching TRBD1. V trimming: 5 bases; J trimming: 2 bases; junction bases outside the gene matches: 5. CDR1 SEHNR and CDR2 FQNEAQ come from the germline V gene (reference sequence). This CDR3 spans 15 amino acids. The CDR3 is CASSKMDRAGNTIYF. The CDR3, as DNA: TGTGCCAGCAGCAAAATGGACAGGGCTGGAAACACCATATATTTT. Full variable domain (remainder filled in from reference TRBV7-9 and TRBJ1-3): DTGVSQNPRHKITKRGQNVTFRCDPISEHNRLYWYRQTLGQGPEFLTYFQNEAQLEKSRLLSDRFSAERPKGSFSTLEIQRTEQGDSAMYLCASSKMDRAGNTIYFGEGSWLTVV.

The rearrangement links TRBV7-2 to TRBJ2-1; 11 bases are a match to TRBD2. Germline V gives CDR1 SGHTA, CDR2 FQGNSA. J was trimmed by 11 bases and V by 5 bases; bases with no gene match: 11. The CDR3 length is 15 residues. The CDR3 DNA follows: TGTGCCAGCAGCGCCCGGTCTAGCGGGGGGAGCCAGCAGTTCTTC. Translating it yields CASSARSSGGSQQFF.

The J gene is TRBJ1-5, the V gene TRBV29-1, with D possibly matching TRBD1 (5 bases). V was clipped by 6 bases and J by 7 bases, with 13 bases between them. CDR1 and CDR2 from the germline V gene are SQVTM and ANQGSEA. The length of the CDR3 is 12 residues. The CDR3 sequence is CSVKEGNQPQHF. In DNA, the CDR3 is TGCAGCGTCAAGGAGGGGAACCAGCCCCAGCATTTT.

The chain uses TRBV9 and TRBJ2-7; 7 bases agree with TRBD2. The CDR3 length is 15 residues. The V gene end was trimmed by 1 base and the J gene end by 5 bases; junction bases not matched to a gene: 9. Germline V lookup: CDR1 SGDLS, CDR2 YYNGEE. CDR3 nucleotide sequence: TGTGCCAGCAGCGTAAGCCCGGCGGGGGTTAACGAGCAGTACTTC. As protein: CASSVSPAGVNEQYF.

The V call is TRBV4-2, the J call TRBJ2-5; TRBD2 matches at 12 bases. V was clipped by 1 base and J by 4 bases; unmatched bases: 16. The V gene's germline CDR1 is LGHNA and CDR2 YNFKEQ. The CDR3 is 20 amino acids. This chain's CDR3 is CASSQVLLGASGGARETQYF. CDR3 sequence (DNA): TGTGCCAGCAGCCAAGTTCTCCTCGGGGCTAGCGGGGGGGCACGAGAGACCCAGTACTTC.

This chain links TRBV18 with TRBJ1-1, with D perhaps matching TRBD1 (6 bases). V lost 4 bases, J lost 4 bases, and 13 bases lay in between. The CDR3 spans 14 residues. Germline CDR1 KGHSH, CDR2 LQKENI. CDR3 bases: TGTGCCAGCTCACGAGAACAGGGCCGCACTGAAGCTTTCTTT. This codes for CASSREQGRTEAFF. The full variable domain, completed using reference TRBV18 and TRBJ1-1, is NAGVMQNPRHLVRRRGQEARLRCSPMKGHSHVYWYRQLPEEGLKFMVYLQKENIIDESGMPKERFSAEFPKEGPSILRIQQVVRGDSAAYFCASSREQGRTEAFFGQGTRLTVV.

V is TRBV7-9 and J is TRBJ2-7, with a possible D match to TRBD1 (6 bases). Germline CDR1 SEHNR, CDR2 FQNEAQ (reference sequence). The CDR3 runs 14 residues. Trimming pared 4 bases from V and 5 bases from J, leaving 15 bases between. The CDR3 nucleotides read TGTGCCAGCAGCTCCGACAGGACCGCAAACGAGCAGTACTTC. This encodes CASSSDRTANEQYF. Drawing the rest from reference TRBV7-9 and TRBJ2-7, the complete variable domain is DTGVSQNPRHKITKRGQNVTFRCDPISEHNRLYWYRQTLGQGPEFLTYFQNEAQLEKSRLLSDRFSAERPKGSFSTLEIQRTEQGDSAMYLCASSSDRTANEQYFGPGTRLTVT.

This chain links TRBV6-1 with TRBJ1-5, with a possible D match to TRBD1 (6 bases). This CDR3 region has 14 residues. The V end was cut by 2 bases, the J end by 7 bases, with 12 bases between. Germline V CDR1 and CDR2: MNHNS, SASEGT. The CDR3 DNA follows: TGTGCCAGCAGTGAAAGACAGACAGGCCAGCCCCAGCATTTT. Translated, it gives CASSERQTGQPQHF.

CDR3 residues: CASSLGNRGVDNEQFF. The CDR3 DNA is TGCGCCAGCAGCCTAGGGAACAGGGGGGTCGACAATGAGCAGTTCTTC. J is TRBJ2-1 and V is TRBV5-1; 8 bases align to TRBD1. The CDR3 extends over 16 amino acids. Trimming cost V 4 bases and J 5 bases; bases outside gene matches: 11. The germline V gene has CDR1 SGHRS and CDR2 YFSETQ.

The genes are TRBV18 and TRBJ1-5, with D hard to call. Germline V gene lookup returns CDR1 KGHSH and CDR2 LQKENI. The CDR3 is 15 residues long. V lost 3 bases to trimming and J lost 0 bases, with 9 bases between them. CDR3 sequence (DNA): TGTGCCAGCTCACCGCGGGGTTATAGCAATCAGCCCCAGCATTTT. This encodes CASSPRGYSNQPQHF.

The rearrangement joins TRBV23-1 to TRBJ2-7, with 9 bases matching TRBD1. TRBV23-1 is placed among ORFs of uncertain function. There are 15 residues in the CDR3. V was clipped by 4 bases and J by 4 bases; unmatched bases: 8. For the CDR3, the DNA is TGCGCCAGCAGTCGCGGGACAGGGTTTCAATACGAGCAGTACTTC. This encodes CASSRGTGFQYEQYF.

J is TRBJ1-1 and V is TRBV19, with TRBD1 matching 12 bases. The CDR3 length is 15 residues. V was pared by 5 bases and J by 7 bases, with 8 bases of the junction left unmatched. Germline V lookup: CDR1 LNHDA, CDR2 SQIVND (reference sequence). In nucleotides, the CDR3 is TGTGCCAGTAGTCCGGGACAGGGGGCGTGGGATGAAGCTTTCTTT. Protein sequence: CASSPGQGAWDEAFF.

The rearrangement uses TRBV5-1 and TRBJ1-1; 8 nucleotides align to TRBD1. The CDR3 length is 14 residues. Germline loops: CDR1 SGHRS, CDR2 YFSETQ. Trimming cost V 0 bases and J 8 bases; bases outside gene matches: 6. The CDR3 DNA sequence: TGCGCCAGCAGCTTGGGGGGACAGGAAGTAGAAGCTTTCTTT. Encoded protein: CASSLGGQEVEAFF.

The chain joins TRBV5-1 to TRBJ1-1, with TRBD1 identical over 7 bases. Germline trimming cut 4 bases from V and 2 bases from J; bases unmatched to any gene: 8. The germline V gene has CDR1 SGHRS and CDR2 YFSETQ. The CDR3 is 15 amino acids. The CDR3 DNA reads TGCGCCAGCAGCGTCCAGAGGGACAGAAACACTGAAGCTTTCTTT. Translation: CASSVQRDRNTEAFF. The full variable domain, rest sourced from reference TRBV5-1 and TRBJ1-1, is KAGVTQTPRYLIKTRGQQVTLSCSPISGHRSVSWYQQTPGQGLQFLFEYFSETQRNKGNFPGRFSGRQFSNSRSEMNVSTLELGDSALYLCASSVQRDRNTEAFFGQGTRLTVV.

This chain uses TRBV2 with TRBJ1-1; TRBD1 might be the D (5 bases). Trimming removed 6 bases at V and 4 bases at J, with 15 bases between. The CDR3 runs to 14 residues. Per the germline V gene, CDR1 is SNHLY and CDR2 is FYNNEI. CDR3 DNA sequence: TGTGCCAGCAGCAAGGCGGGGCGAGTCACTGAAGCTTTCTTT. Translating it yields CASSKAGRVTEAFF.

V and J are TRBV2 and TRBJ2-5; 7 bases are a match to TRBD1. This CDR3 has 13 residues. Germline CDR1 and CDR2: SNHLY and FYNNEI. Unmatched junction bases numbered 4, after V lost 5 bases and J lost 4 bases. CDR3 sequence reads: CASSNDRAETQYF. DNA of the CDR3: TGTGCCAGCAGTAACGACAGGGCAGAGACCCAGTACTTC.